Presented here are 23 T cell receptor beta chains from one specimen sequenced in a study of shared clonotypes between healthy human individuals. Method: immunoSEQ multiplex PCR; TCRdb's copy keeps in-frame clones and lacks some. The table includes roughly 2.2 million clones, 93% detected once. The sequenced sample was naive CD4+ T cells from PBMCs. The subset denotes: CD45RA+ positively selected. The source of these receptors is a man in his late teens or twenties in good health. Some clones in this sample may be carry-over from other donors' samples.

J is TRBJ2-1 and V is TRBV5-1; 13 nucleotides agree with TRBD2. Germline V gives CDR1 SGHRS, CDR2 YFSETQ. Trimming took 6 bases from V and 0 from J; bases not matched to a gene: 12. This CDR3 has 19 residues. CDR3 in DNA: TGCGCCAGCAAAAGACTAGCGGGAGGCCAACCGAGCTCCTACAATGAGCAGTTCTTC. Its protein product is CASKRLAGGQPSSYNEQFF. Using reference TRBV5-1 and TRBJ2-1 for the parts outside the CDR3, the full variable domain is KAGVTQTPRYLIKTRGQQVTLSCSPISGHRSVSWYQQTPGQGLQFLFEYFSETQRNKGNFPGRFSGRQFSNSRSEMNVSTLELGDSALYLCASKRLAGGQPSSYNEQFFGPGTRLTVL.

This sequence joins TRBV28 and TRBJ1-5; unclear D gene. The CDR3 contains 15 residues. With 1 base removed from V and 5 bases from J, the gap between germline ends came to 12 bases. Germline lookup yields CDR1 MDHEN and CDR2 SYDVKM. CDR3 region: CASSLLAADYQPQHF. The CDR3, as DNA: TGTGCCAGCAGTTTATTGGCGGCAGACTATCAGCCCCAGCATTTT.

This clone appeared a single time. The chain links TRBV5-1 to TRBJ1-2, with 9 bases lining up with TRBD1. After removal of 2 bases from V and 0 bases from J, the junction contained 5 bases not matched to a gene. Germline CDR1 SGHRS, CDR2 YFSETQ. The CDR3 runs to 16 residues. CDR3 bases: TGCGCCAGCAGCTTTGACAGGGGGGAAGCTAACTATGGCTACACCTTC. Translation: CASSFDRGEANYGYTF.

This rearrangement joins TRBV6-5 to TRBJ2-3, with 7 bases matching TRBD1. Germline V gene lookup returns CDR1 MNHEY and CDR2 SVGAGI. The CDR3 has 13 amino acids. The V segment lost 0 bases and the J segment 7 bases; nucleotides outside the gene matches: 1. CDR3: CASSYSQGNTQYF. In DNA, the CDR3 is TGTGCCAGCAGTTACTCACAGGGGAATACGCAGTATTTT.

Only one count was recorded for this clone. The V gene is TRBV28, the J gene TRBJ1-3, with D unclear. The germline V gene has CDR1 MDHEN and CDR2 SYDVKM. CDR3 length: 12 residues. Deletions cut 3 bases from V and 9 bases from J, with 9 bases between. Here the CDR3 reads CASSFRFSTIYF. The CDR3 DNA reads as TGTGCCAGCAGTTTCCGGTTTTCCACCATATATTTT.

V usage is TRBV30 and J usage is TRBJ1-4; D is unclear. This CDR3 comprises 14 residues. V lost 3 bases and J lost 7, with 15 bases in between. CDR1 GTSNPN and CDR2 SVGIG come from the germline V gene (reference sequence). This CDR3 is CAWSATTPGEKLFF. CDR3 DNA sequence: TGTGCCTGGAGCGCTACAACGCCGGGTGAAAAACTGTTTTTT.

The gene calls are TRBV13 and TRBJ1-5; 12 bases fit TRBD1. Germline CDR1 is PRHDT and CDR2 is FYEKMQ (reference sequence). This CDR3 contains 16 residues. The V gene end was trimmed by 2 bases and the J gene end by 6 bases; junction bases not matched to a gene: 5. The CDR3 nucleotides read TGTGCCAGCAGCTTATACAGGGACAGGGGGCGTCAGCCCCAGCATTTT. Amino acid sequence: CASSLYRDRGRQPQHF.

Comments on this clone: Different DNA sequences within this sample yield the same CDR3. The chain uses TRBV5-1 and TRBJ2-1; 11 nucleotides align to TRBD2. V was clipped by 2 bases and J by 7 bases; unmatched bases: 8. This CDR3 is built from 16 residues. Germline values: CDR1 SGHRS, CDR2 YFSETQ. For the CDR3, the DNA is TGCGCCAGCAGCTTTAGCGGGAGGGCCCCTGGGAATGAGCAGTTCTTC. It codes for CASSFSGRAPGNEQFF.

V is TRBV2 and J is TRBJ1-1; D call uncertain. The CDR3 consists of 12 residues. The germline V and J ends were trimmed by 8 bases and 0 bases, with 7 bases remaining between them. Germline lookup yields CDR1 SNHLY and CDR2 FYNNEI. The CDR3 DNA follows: TGTGCCAGCGCCCGCTTGAACACTGAAGCTTTCTTT. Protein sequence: CASARLNTEAFF.

CDR3 amino acids: CASSSPGGRDEQYF. CDR3 DNA: TGTGCCAGCAGTTCCCCCGGGGGTAGAGACGAGCAGTACTTC. This sequence joins TRBV28 and TRBJ2-7, with a tentative D call TRBD2 (6 bases). This CDR3 is built from 14 residues. Trimming cost V 4 bases and J 5 bases, with 15 bases left between them. CDR1 and CDR2 from the germline V gene are MDHEN and SYDVKM.

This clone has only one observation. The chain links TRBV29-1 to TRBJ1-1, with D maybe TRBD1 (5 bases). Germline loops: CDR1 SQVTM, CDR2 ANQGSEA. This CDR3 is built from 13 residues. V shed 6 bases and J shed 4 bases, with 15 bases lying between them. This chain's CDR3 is CSVAGLLGTEAFF. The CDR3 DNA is TGCAGCGTAGCGGGGCTTCTTGGCACTGAAGCTTTCTTT.

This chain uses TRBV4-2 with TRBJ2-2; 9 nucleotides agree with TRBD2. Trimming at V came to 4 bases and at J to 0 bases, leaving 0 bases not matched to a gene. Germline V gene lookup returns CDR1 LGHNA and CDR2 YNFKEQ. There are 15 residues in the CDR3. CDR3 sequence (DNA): TGTGCCAGCAGCCCTAGCGGGGCGAACACCGGGGAGCTGTTTTTT. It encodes CASSPSGANTGELFF.

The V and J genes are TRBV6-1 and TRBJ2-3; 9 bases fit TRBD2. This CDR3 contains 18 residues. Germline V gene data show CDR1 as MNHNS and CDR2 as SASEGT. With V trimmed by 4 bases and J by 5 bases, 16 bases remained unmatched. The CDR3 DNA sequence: TGTGCCAGCAGTGCTTTTTCAAGAGGCGGGAGGGCCCGAGATACGCAGTATTTT. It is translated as CASSAFSRGGRARDTQYF.

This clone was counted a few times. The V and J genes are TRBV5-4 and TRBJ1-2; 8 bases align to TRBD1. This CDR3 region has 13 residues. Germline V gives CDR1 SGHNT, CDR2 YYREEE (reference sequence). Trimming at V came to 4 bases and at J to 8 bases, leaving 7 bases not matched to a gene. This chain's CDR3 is CASSPRQGRGYTF. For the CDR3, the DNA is TGTGCCAGCAGCCCTAGACAGGGGAGAGGCTACACCTTC.

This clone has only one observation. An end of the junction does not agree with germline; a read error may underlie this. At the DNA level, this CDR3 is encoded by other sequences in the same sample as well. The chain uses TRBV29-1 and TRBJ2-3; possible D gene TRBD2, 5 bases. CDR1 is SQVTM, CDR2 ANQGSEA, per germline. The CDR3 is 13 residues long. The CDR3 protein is CSVCRDNTDTQYF. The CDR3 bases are TGTAGCGTGTGCCGAGACAACACAGATACGCAGTATTTT.

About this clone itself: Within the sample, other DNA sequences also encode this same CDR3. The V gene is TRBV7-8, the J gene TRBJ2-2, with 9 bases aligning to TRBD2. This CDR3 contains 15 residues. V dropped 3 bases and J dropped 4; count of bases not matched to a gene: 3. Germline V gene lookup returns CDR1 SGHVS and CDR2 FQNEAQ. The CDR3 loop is CASSLGLASTGELFF. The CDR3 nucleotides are TGTGCCAGCAGCTTGGGACTAGCTAGCACCGGGGAGCTGTTTTTT.

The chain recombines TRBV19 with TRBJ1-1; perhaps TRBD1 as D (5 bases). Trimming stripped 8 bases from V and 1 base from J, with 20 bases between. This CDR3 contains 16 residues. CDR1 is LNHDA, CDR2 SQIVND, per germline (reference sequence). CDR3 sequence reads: CASSRGAPRSNTEAFF. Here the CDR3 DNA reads TGTGCCAGTTCAAGAGGGGCTCCCAGATCGAACACTGAAGCTTTCTTT.

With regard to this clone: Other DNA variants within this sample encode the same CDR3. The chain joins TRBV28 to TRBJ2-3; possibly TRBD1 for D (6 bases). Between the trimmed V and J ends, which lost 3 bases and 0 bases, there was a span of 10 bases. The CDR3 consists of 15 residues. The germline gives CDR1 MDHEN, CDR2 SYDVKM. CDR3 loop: CASSFGRGSTDTQYF. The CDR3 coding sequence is TGTGCCAGCAGTTTCGGCAGGGGCAGCACAGATACGCAGTATTTT.

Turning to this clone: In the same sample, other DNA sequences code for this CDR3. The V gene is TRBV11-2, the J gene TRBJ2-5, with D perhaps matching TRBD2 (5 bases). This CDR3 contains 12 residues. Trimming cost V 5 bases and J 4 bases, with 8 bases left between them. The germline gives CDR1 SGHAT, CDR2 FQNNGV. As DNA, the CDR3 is TGTGCCAGCAGCCCCCGGGGAGAGACCCAGTACTTC. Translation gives CASSPRGETQYF.

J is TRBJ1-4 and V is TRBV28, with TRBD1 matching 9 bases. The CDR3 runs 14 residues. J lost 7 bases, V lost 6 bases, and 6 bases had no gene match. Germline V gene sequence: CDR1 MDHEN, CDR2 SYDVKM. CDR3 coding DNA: TGTGCCAGCAGGACCGGGACAGGGAGTGAAAAACTGTTTTTT. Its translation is CASRTGTGSEKLFF.

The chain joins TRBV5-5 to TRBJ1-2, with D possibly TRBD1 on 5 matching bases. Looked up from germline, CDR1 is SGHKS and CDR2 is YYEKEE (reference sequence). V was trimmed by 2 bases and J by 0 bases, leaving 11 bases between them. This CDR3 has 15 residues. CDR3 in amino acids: CASSFGRDPNYGYTF. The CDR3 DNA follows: TGTGCCAGCAGCTTCGGCCGGGACCCTAACTATGGCTACACCTTC.

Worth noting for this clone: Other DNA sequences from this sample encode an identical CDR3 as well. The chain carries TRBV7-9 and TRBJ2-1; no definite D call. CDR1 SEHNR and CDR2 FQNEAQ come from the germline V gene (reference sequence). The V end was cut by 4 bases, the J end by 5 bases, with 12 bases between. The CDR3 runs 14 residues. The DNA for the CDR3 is TGTGCCAGCAGCTCTACGGGTTGGGACAATGAGCAGTTCTTC. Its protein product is CASSSTGWDNEQFF.

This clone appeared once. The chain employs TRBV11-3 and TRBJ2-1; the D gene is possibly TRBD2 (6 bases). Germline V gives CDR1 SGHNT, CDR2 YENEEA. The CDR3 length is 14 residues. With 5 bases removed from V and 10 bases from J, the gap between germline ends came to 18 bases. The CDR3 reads CASSEGGQRKEQFF. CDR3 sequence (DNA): TGTGCCAGCAGCGAAGGAGGGCAGCGAAAGGAGCAGTTCTTC.